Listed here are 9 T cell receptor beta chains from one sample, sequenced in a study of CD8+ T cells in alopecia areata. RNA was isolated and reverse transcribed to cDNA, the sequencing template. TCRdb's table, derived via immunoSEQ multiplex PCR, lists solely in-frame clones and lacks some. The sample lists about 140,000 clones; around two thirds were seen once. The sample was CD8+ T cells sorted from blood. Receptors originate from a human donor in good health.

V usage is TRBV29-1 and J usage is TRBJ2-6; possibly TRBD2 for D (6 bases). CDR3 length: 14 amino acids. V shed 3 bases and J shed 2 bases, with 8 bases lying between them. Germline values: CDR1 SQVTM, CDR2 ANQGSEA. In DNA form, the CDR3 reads TGCAGCGTTGAGCCGGGAGCTGGGGCCAACGTCCTGACTTTC. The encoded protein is CSVEPGAGANVLTF.

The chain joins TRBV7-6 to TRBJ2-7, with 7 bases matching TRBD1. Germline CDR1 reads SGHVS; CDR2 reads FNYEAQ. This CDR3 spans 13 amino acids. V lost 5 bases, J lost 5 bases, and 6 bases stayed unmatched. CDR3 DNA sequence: TGTGCCAGCAGCCCGACAGGGTCACACGAGCAGTACTTC. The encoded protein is CASSPTGSHEQYF.

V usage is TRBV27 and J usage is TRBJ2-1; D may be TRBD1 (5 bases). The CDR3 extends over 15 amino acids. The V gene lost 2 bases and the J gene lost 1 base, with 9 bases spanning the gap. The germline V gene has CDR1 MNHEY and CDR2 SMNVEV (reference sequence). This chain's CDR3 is CASSLIQGSYNEQFF. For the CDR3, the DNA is TGTGCCAGCAGTTTAATCCAGGGTTCCTACAATGAGCAGTTCTTC.

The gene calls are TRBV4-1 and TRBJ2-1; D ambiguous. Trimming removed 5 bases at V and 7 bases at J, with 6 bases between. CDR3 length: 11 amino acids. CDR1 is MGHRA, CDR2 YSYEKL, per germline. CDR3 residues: CASSGANEQFF. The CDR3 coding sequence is TGCGCCAGCAGCGGAGCGAATGAGCAGTTCTTC.

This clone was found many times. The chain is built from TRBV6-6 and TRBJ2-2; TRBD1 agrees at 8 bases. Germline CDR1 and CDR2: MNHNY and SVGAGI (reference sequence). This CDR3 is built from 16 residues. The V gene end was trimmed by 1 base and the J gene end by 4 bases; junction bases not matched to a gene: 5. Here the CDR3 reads CASSYWDRLLTGELFF. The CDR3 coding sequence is TGTGCCAGCAGTTACTGGGACAGGCTCCTCACCGGGGAGCTGTTTTTT.

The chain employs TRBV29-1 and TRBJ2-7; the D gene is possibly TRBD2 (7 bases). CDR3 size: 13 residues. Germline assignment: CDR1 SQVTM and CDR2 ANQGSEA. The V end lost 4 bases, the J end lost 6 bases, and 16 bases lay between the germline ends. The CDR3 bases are TGCAGCGTTGTTACAGGGCCGGGGGGCGAGCAGTACTTC. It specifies CSVVTGPGGEQYF.

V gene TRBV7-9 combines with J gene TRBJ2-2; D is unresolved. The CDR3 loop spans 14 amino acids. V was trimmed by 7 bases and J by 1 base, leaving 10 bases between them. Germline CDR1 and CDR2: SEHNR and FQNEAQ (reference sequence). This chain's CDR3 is CASIETGNTGELFF. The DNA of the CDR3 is TGTGCCAGCATCGAAACGGGGAACACCGGGGAGCTGTTTTTT.

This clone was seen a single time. CDR3 sequence reads: CAWSLGQAYEQYF. CDR3 coding DNA: TGTGCCTGGAGCCTGGGACAGGCCTACGAGCAGTACTTC. The V call is TRBV30, the J call TRBJ2-7; 8 nucleotides agree with TRBD1. CDR1 and CDR2 (germline): GTSNPN, SVGIG (reference sequence). This CDR3 has 13 amino acids. V lost 3 bases to trimming and J lost 2 bases; unmatched junction nucleotides: 3.

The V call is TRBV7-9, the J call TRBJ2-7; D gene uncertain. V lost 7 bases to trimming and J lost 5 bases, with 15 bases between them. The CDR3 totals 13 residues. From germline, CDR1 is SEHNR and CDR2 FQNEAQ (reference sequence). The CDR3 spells CASTGSTSDEQYF. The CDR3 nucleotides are TGTGCCAGCACCGGGTCCACCTCAGACGAGCAGTACTTC.